These 17 T cell receptor beta chains originate from one sample sequenced in a study of blood T cell repertoires in COVID-19. TCRdb's table, derived via immunoSEQ multiplex PCR, lists solely in-frame clones and lacks some. The sample comprises roughly 240,000 clones, 83% of which are singletons, and approximately 4% rests with the top ten. The sequencing sample was made of PBMCs or T cells enriched from blood (not recorded which). These receptors were collected from a woman aged 40 to 50 who had been exposed to COVID-19.

The rearrangement joins TRBV30 to TRBJ1-3; maybe TRBD1 (5 bases). Germline assignment: CDR1 GTSNPN and CDR2 SVGIG (reference sequence). The CDR3 sequence is 13 residues long. This chain's CDR3 is CASGRFSGNTIYF. The CDR3, as DNA: TGTGCGTCGGGACGGTTCTCTGGAAACACCATATATTTT.

This clone showed up just once. The chain carries TRBV2 and TRBJ2-7, with 14 bases aligning to TRBD2. In germline, CDR1 is SNHLY, CDR2 FYNNEI. CDR3 length: 15 amino acids. Trimming at V came to 6 bases and at J to 1 base, leaving 2 bases not matched to a gene. DNA of the CDR3: TGTGCCAGCAGGGGGACTAGCGGGGGTTCCTACGAGCAGTACTTC. Amino acid sequence: CASRGTSGGSYEQYF.

The chain recombines TRBV7-9 with TRBJ1-2; the D gene is possibly TRBD1 (5 bases). The germline CDR1 and CDR2 sequences are SEHNR and FQNEAQ (reference sequence). This CDR3 contains 14 residues. The V and J ends lost 5 bases and 4 bases respectively, with 14 bases between them. For the CDR3, the DNA is TGTGCCAGCAGCCCCGAGCAGGGCTCCTATGGCTACACCTTC. Its protein product is CASSPEQGSYGYTF. Combining the CDR3 with reference TRBV7-9 and TRBJ1-2 gives the whole variable domain DTGVSQNPRHKITKRGQNVTFRCDPISEHNRLYWYRQTLGQGPEFLTYFQNEAQLEKSRLLSDRFSAERPKGSFSTLEIQRTEQGDSAMYLCASSPEQGSYGYTFGSGTRLTVV.

V gene TRBV5-1 combines with J gene TRBJ1-6, with D possibly matching TRBD1 (5 bases). The CDR3 loop spans 15 amino acids. Germline CDR1 and CDR2: SGHRS and YFSETQ. V was cut by 4 bases and J by 6 bases, with 14 bases left in between. CDR3 sequence reads: CASSVETVPNSPLHF. CDR3 coding DNA: TGCGCCAGCAGCGTAGAGACAGTACCTAATTCACCCCTCCACTTT.

This chain uses TRBV6-5 with TRBJ2-3; D might be TRBD1 (6 bases). Germline V gene sequence: CDR1 MNHEY, CDR2 SVGAGI. This CDR3 is built from 15 residues. With 8 bases removed from V and 3 bases from J, the gap between germline ends came to 18 bases. The DNA of the CDR3 is TGTGCCAGCCACGACGAGCAGGGGCCTACAGATACGCAGTATTTT. Translation: CASHDEQGPTDTQYF.

This clone was counted once. This chain joins TRBV4-2 and TRBJ1-1, with 7 nucleotides matching TRBD1. This CDR3 has 12 residues. Trimming cost V 5 bases and J 7 bases; bases outside gene matches: 4. Per germline, CDR1 LGHNA and CDR2 YNFKEQ. CDR3 loop: CASSLHRGEAFF. The CDR3 DNA follows: TGTGCCAGCAGCTTACACAGGGGTGAAGCTTTCTTT.

The chain employs TRBV5-1 and TRBJ2-3; 7 bases match TRBD1. The CDR3 extends over 18 amino acids. Trimming took 0 bases from V and 5 from J; bases not matched to a gene: 15. Germline V lookup: CDR1 SGHRS, CDR2 YFSETQ. The CDR3 region is CASSLGLGAGGTGDTQYF. The CDR3 DNA follows: TGCGCCAGCAGCTTGGGGCTCGGGGCAGGGGGAACGGGAGATACGCAGTATTTT. Drawing the rest from reference TRBV5-1 and TRBJ2-3, the complete variable domain is KAGVTQTPRYLIKTRGQQVTLSCSPISGHRSVSWYQQTPGQGLQFLFEYFSETQRNKGNFPGRFSGRQFSNSRSEMNVSTLELGDSALYLCASSLGLGAGGTGDTQYFGPGTRLTVL.

V and J are TRBV7-9 and TRBJ2-3; a possible D gene is TRBD2 (5 bases). The CDR3 has 11 amino acids. Germline loops: CDR1 SEHNR, CDR2 FQNEAQ (reference sequence). Between the trimmed V and J ends, which lost 5 bases and 5 bases, there was a span of 5 bases. The CDR3 here is CASSRGDTQYF. In DNA, the CDR3 is TGTGCCAGCAGCCGGGGAGATACGCAGTATTTT. Based on the CDR3 plus reference TRBV7-9 and TRBJ2-3, the full variable domain is DTGVSQNPRHKITKRGQNVTFRCDPISEHNRLYWYRQTLGQGPEFLTYFQNEAQLEKSRLLSDRFSAERPKGSFSTLEIQRTEQGDSAMYLCASSRGDTQYFGPGTRLTVL.

This chain connects TRBV27 to TRBJ1-4, with 10 bases that match TRBD1. The CDR3 spans 15 residues. From germline, CDR1 is MNHEY and CDR2 SMNVEV (reference sequence). J was trimmed by 8 bases and V by 1 base; bases with no gene match: 4. In nucleotides, the CDR3 is TGTGCCAGCAGTTTATGGGGACAGGGGCGGGAAAAACTGTTTTTT. Amino acid sequence: CASSLWGQGREKLFF. Full variable domain (remainder filled in from reference TRBV27 and TRBJ1-4): EAQVTQNPRYLITVTGKKLTVTCSQNMNHEYMSWYRQDPGLGLRQIYYSMNVEVTDKGDVPEGYKVSRKEKRNFPLILESPSPNQTSLYFCASSLWGQGREKLFFGSGTQLSVL.

This sequence joins TRBV23-1 and TRBJ2-7; 7 bases match TRBD1. TRBV23-1 is noted as an ORF with a role that remains uncertain. Unmatched junction bases numbered 14, after V lost 8 bases and J lost 4 bases. CDR3 length equals 15 residues. The CDR3 loop reads CASFYPLQGCYEQYF. The CDR3 coding sequence is TGCGCCAGCTTTTACCCCCTACAGGGGTGTTACGAGCAGTACTTC.

The rearrangement links TRBV6-5 to TRBJ1-1; TRBD1 aligns across 7 bases. From germline, CDR1 is MNHEY and CDR2 SVGAGI. V gave up 6 bases and J gave up 6 bases; unmatched junction bases: 7. The CDR3 totals 13 residues. CDR3 amino acids: CASRAPGQSEAFF. The CDR3 nucleotides are TGTGCCAGCAGGGCCCCGGGACAGTCTGAAGCTTTCTTT.

This sequence joins TRBV4-1 and TRBJ1-2; D perhaps matches TRBD1 (5 bases). Germline CDR1 is MGHRA and CDR2 is YSYEKL. This CDR3 contains 17 residues. The ends were cut back, 2 bases at V and 4 bases at J, with 20 bases in the middle. For the CDR3, the DNA is TGCGCCAGCAGCCAAAACACAGGTGGGGCCGGGGGCTATGGCTACACCTTC. Protein: CASSQNTGGAGGYGYTF.

V and J are TRBV11-2 and TRBJ1-6, with a weak D call TRBD1 (5 bases). V lost 7 bases and J 5 bases, leaving 27 bases between the germline ends. The CDR3 extends over 19 amino acids. Germline CDR1 and CDR2: SGHAT and FQNNGV. The CDR3 protein is CASKGLKTRQREDNSPLHF. Here the CDR3 DNA reads TGTGCCAGCAAAGGTTTAAAGACAAGACAGAGAGAAGATAATTCACCCCTCCACTTT.

V and J are TRBV5-1 and TRBJ1-1; D not resolved. Germline V gives CDR1 SGHRS, CDR2 YFSETQ. Trimming pared 4 bases from V and 0 bases from J, leaving 10 bases between. This CDR3 spans 14 amino acids. DNA of the CDR3: TGCGCCAGCAGCCAACAAGACATGAACACTGAAGCTTTCTTT. Translating it yields CASSQQDMNTEAFF.

The chain couples TRBV3-1 (or the pseudogene TRBV3-2) to TRBJ1-2, with D hard to call. V lost 8 bases, J lost 0 bases, and 19 bases lay in between. The germline CDR1 and CDR2 sequences are LGHDT and YNNKEL (reference sequence). CDR3 length: 16 amino acids. This CDR3 reads CASGDFAKPTNYGYTF. The DNA of the CDR3 is TGTGCCAGCGGAGACTTCGCAAAACCTACTAACTATGGCTACACCTTC.

The V call is TRBV7-3, the J call TRBJ2-2; 12 bases agree with TRBD2. Unmatched junction bases numbered 5, after V lost 4 bases and J lost 2 bases. CDR1 is SGHTA, CDR2 FQGTGA, per germline. CDR3 length: 17 residues. The CDR3 loop reads CASSSPGLAGNTGELFF. In DNA, the CDR3 is TGTGCCAGCAGCTCACCGGGACTAGCGGGTAACACCGGGGAGCTGTTTTTT.

The chain employs TRBV5-8 and TRBJ2-2; 9 bases align to TRBD1. The CDR3 consists of 15 residues. CDR1 and CDR2 (germline): SGHTS, YDEGEE. V dropped 5 bases and J dropped 3; count of bases not matched to a gene: 5. The CDR3 spells CASSPGTGYTGELFF. CDR3 in DNA: TGTGCCAGCAGTCCCGGGACAGGGTACACCGGGGAGCTGTTTTTT.